This TCR beta chain was retrieved from a study of T cell repertoires in cytomegalovirus infection (dated by TCRdb to 2018 to 2020). Turning to the overall study: The peptide stimulations were aimed at well-studied HLA-B-restricted epitopes as well as recently identified HLA-C-restricted CMV epitopes, whose presentation resists viral immunomodulation. The HLA type of each donor mattered for the analysis, because public TCR beta signatures pointed to carriage of CMV infection along with the matching HLA type.

The instrument given in TCRdb is Illumina HiSeq 1500. TCRdb handled the public reads itself, with Q25 trimming in fastp and clone calling in MiXCR, and kept productive beta chains. CDR3 protein sequences are deduplicated, and each keeps its most common genes and DNA. This sample lists about 900,000 distinct CDR3 sequences; approximately 33% were detected once. The ten largest make up 13% of the sample. The investigation overall reported the following: The ex vivo response was dominated by HLA-C-restricted CMV-specific TCR beta clonotypes, which also provided the single most frequent clonotype in two of eight donors. In both this cohort and an independent cohort of some 380 donors, the cumulative frequency of public TCR beta family members distinguished carriers of CMV infection plus the relevant HLA type.

The CDR3 runs 14 amino acids, cysteine and phenylalanine included. Solely the CDR3 DNA is kept, with 42 bases framed from the first base. Relative to germline, V is 3 bases shorter and J is 7 bases shorter, with 12 bases between their ends. Per the germline V gene, ENHRY is the CDR1 and SYGVKD is the CDR2. A word on this clonotype: What this receptor recognizes is not known. The input lacks base qualities; no much larger clone sits a single base away.

This specimen's treatment or condition label, interpreted: in vitro stimulation with specific CMV peptide epitopes to enrich CMV-specific T cells. Sequenced here: cultured CD8+ T cells from PBMCs, sampled from culture after CMV antigen stimulation. The V and J genes are TRBV10-3 and TRBJ2-2, and the D gene may be TRBD2, 5 bases matching. This TCR derives from a human donor in good health (CMV status not recorded). Some clones in this sample may be carry-over from other donors' samples. CDR3 region: CAISERAGGGELFF. The DNA reads as follows: TGTGCCATCAGTGAACGTGCCGGAGGCGGGGAGCTGTTTTTT.